Below, one TCR beta chain is given with its context. The data originate from a study of blood T cell repertoires in COVID-19. The CDR3 totals 17 residues. Germline V gives CDR1 LNHDA, CDR2 SQIVND (reference sequence). The ends were cut back, 1 base at V and 3 bases at J, with 13 bases in the middle. Produced via immunoSEQ multiplex PCR; TCRdb's table is partial and in-frame only. The data contain 150,000 to 200,000 clones, around 85% of them singletons. Sequencing was performed on peripheral blood. This rearrangement joins TRBV19 to TRBJ2-6, with D perhaps matching TRBD1 (5 bases). The TCR sequence derives from a man between 60 and 75 years old with acute or convalescent COVID-19. In DNA, the CDR3 is TGTGCCAGTAGTATAGCAGGGAATCTAAATGGGGCCAACGTCCTGACTTTC. This gives the protein CASSIAGNLNGANVLTF.